This TCR beta chain stems from a study of cytomegalovirus exposure and HLA in healthy donors. Study conclusions and caveats: Follow-up analysis seemed to connect common viral pathogens with several of the most significant clusters identified. In a later analysis, a missense DCLRE1C variant was linked to TCR beta V- and J-gene trimming. It was taken for granted in presence/absence analyses that sequencing depth across donors was roughly uniform.

As for this clone: Its target is not known.

CDR3 length: 15 residues. The ends were cut back, 2 bases at V and 5 bases at J, with 12 bases in the middle. Germline V gene sequence: CDR1 MNHEY, CDR2 SVGAGI. This PCR relied on a set of 60 Vbeta primers and 13 Jbeta primers. The table came from immunoSEQ multiplex PCR; TCRdb's copy has only in-frame clones and leaves some out. The table includes more than 200,000 clones, about 84% detected once. Input material: PBMCs. The V and J genes are TRBV6-5 and TRBJ1-4; possible D gene TRBD1, 6 bases. This clonotype was sampled from a human donor in good health. CDR3 residues: CASSYGDRLNEKLFF. In DNA form, the CDR3 reads TGTGCCAGCAGTTACGGTGACAGGCTCAATGAAAAACTGTTTTTT.